The 7 T cell receptor beta chains below were found in one sample sequenced in a study of cytomegalovirus exposure and HLA in healthy donors. PCR amplification relied on 60 Vbeta primers (plus 13 Jbeta primers). Sequencing used immunoSEQ multiplex PCR; TCRdb keeps in-frame clones, though not all of them. The table has under 200,000 clones, 73% seen once. Material: PBMCs. These receptors came from a young woman in good health and CMV-seronegative.

The chain is built from TRBV21-1 and TRBJ1-2; the listed D gene, TRBD1, was not tested against the DNA. TRBV21-1 represents a pseudogene. This CDR3 comprises 16 residues. The CDR3 sequence is CASSKRSPGQVYGYTF. CDR3 DNA sequence: TGTGCCAGCAGCAAAAGGTCGCCGGGACAAGTTTATGGCTACACCTTC.

DNA for the CDR3: TGCAGCGTTGGGAGGGGTAGTTCCTACGAGCAGTACTTC. This gives the protein CSVGRGSSYEQYF. This chain connects TRBV29-1 to TRBJ2-7, with TRBD2 as a possible D gene (6 bases). The CDR3 extends over 13 amino acids. Germline V gene sequence: CDR1 SQVTM, CDR2 ANQGSEA. Trimming left V 4 bases short and J 1 base short, with 11 bases between.

The chain has TRBV25-1 and TRBJ1-5; D is possibly TRBD1 (6 bases). Germline values: CDR1 MGHDK, CDR2 SYGVNS. Trimming left V 4 bases short and J 4 bases short, with 23 bases between. CDR3 length: 18 residues. CDR3 loop: CASSAVLQQGVFNQPQHF. CDR3 sequence (DNA): TGTGCCAGCAGTGCGGTCTTACAACAGGGAGTCTTTAATCAGCCCCAGCATTTT. The full variable domain, rest sourced from reference TRBV25-1 and TRBJ1-5, is EADIYQTPRYLVIGTGKKITLECSQTMGHDKMYWYQQDPGMELHLIHYSYGVNSTEKGDLSSESTVSRIRTEHFPLTLESARPSHTSQYLCASSAVLQQGVFNQPQHFGDGTRLSIL.

The chain uses TRBV11-2 and TRBJ2-3; no clear D gene. CDR1 is SGHAT, CDR2 FQNNGV, per germline. The V end lost 0 bases, the J end lost 2 bases, and 9 bases lay between the germline ends. The CDR3 runs to 15 residues. In DNA form, the CDR3 reads TGTGCCAGCAGCTTAGATCGTGGCAACACAGATACGCAGTATTTT. It is translated as CASSLDRGNTDTQYF.

The V call is TRBV27, the J call TRBJ2-7, with 8 nucleotides matching TRBD1. Germline V CDR1 and CDR2: MNHEY, SMNVEV (reference sequence). This CDR3 has 14 amino acids. Unmatched junction bases numbered 4, after V lost 3 bases and J lost 3 bases. CDR3 residues: CASSFGTGDYEQYF. In DNA, the CDR3 is TGTGCCAGCAGTTTCGGGACAGGAGACTACGAGCAGTACTTC.

The chain has TRBV9 and TRBJ1-2; 10 bases agree with TRBD1. This CDR3 region has 16 residues. Germline CDR1 is SGDLS and CDR2 is YYNGEE. V gave up 4 bases and J gave up 2 bases; unmatched junction bases: 8. The DNA of the CDR3 is TGTGCCAGCAGCCCTAGCCAGACAGGGGGCAACTATGGCTACACCTTC. Translated, it gives CASSPSQTGGNYGYTF.

V gene TRBV7-9 combines with J gene TRBJ1-2; 7 nucleotides align to TRBD1. Germline lookup yields CDR1 SEHNR and CDR2 FQNEAQ (reference sequence). V lost 6 bases, J lost 4 bases, and 20 bases stayed unmatched. There are 18 residues in the CDR3. The CDR3 bases are TGTGCCAGCAGGCCAAAGACGGGACAGATCAAACGCGTCTATGGCTACACCTTC. Amino acids: CASRPKTGQIKRVYGYTF.